The sequence of this T cell receptor (beta chain) was determined in a study of shared T cell receptors in the human thymus. Generated by immunoSEQ multiplex PCR, the TCRdb table keeps only in-frame clones and is missing some. The sample includes 600,000 to 900,000 clones, approximately 85% of them seen just once. With regard to this clone: Other DNA sequences in the sample encode the same CDR3.

These data were also filed under a second study, of human thymus T cells. This second study notes: Having surgery to correct congenital heart defects, healthy Finnish infants acted as the donors. Surgeons resected thymus tissue during corrective heart surgery. Thymic and blood repertoires appeared to carry a bias in their V and J gene usage. Related reports documented highly overlapping thymic repertoires among unrelated individuals.

The sequenced material came from thymocytes. This clonotype was obtained from a girl under three years old with a congenital heart defect.

Here the CDR3 DNA reads TGTGCCAGCAGCTTGTCAGTTCAAGAGACCCAGTACTTC. Protein product: CASSLSVQETQYF. This chain connects TRBV5-4 to TRBJ2-5, with D unclear. The CDR3 is made up of 13 amino acids. V was clipped by 1 base and J by 2 bases, with 6 bases between them. Germline lookup yields CDR1 SGHNT and CDR2 YYREEE (reference sequence).